This T cell receptor (beta chain) was recovered during a study of blood T cell repertoires in COVID-19. V was pared by 5 bases and J by 12 bases, with 10 bases of the junction left unmatched. CDR3 length equals 15 residues. Per the germline V gene, CDR1 is SGHTA and CDR2 is FQGNSA. Generated by immunoSEQ multiplex PCR, the TCRdb table keeps only in-frame clones and is missing some. The sample has under 300,000 clones, about 88% seen once; the top ten hold around 3.6%. The receptor's source is a man aged 18 to 35 with active or convalescent COVID-19. Source material: peripheral blood. This sequence joins TRBV7-2 and TRBJ2-1, with TRBD2 identical over 13 bases. The DNA of the CDR3 is TGTGCCAGCAGCAGGACTAGCGGGGGCCGCCCGGGGCAGTTCTTC. It codes for CASSRTSGGRPGQFF. The full variable domain, rest sourced from reference TRBV7-2 and TRBJ2-1, is GAGVSQSPSNKVTEKGKDVELRCDPISGHTALYWYRQSLGQGLEFLIYFQGNSAPDKSGLPSDRFSAERTGGSVSTLTIQRTQQEDSAVYLCASSRTSGGRPGQFFGPGTRLTVL.